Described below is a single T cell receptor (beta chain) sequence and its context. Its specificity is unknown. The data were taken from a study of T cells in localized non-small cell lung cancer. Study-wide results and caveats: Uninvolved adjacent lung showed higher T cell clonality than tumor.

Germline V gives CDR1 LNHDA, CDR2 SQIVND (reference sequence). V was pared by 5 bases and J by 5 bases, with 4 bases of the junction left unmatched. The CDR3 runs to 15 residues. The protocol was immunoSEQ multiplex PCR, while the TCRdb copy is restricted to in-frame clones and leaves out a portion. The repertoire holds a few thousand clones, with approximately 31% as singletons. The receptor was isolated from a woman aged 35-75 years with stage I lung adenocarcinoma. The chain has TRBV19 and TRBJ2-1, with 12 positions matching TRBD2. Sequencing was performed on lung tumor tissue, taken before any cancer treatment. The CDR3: CASSVRTSGNNEQFF. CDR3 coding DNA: TGTGCCAGTAGTGTTAGGACTAGCGGGAACAATGAGCAGTTCTTC.